Listed below are T cell receptor beta chains from one sample, sequenced in a study of human T cells and chemical hapten exposure. TCRdb reanalysed the RACE reads using MiXCR and keeps one entry per CDR3 protein. The repertoire holds about 340,000 distinct CDR3 sequences, with under 9% as singletons. Sequenced here: whole blood, sampled in connection with sensitization to the hapten diphenylcyclopropenone (DPC). The source of these receptors is a woman between 18 and 29 years old with alopecia areata. Some clones in this sample may be carry-over from other donors' samples. Both conserved end residues are part of each CDR3. D genes are given only for firm matches. Size is omitted from some rows. Given values are once, few, many or a class for expanded clones.

NA,TRBV6-6,NA,TRBJ1-2,CASSGTAGNYGYTF,TGTGCCAGCTCCGGAACCGCAGGGAACTATGGCTACACCTTC
NA,TRBV6-6,NA,TRBJ1-1,CASSYSRMRGNTEAFF,TGTGCCAGCAGTTACTCGAGAATGCGGGGGAACACTGAAGCTTTCTTT
TRBD1,TRBV18,few,TRBJ2-3,CASSPLRGHGADTQYF,TGTGCCAGCTCACCCCTCAGGGGGCATGGTGCAGATACGCAGTATTTT
NA,TRBV5-1,few,TRBJ1-2,CASSLTGTSNYGYTF,TGCGCCAGCAGCTTAACCGGGACATCTAACTATGGCTACACCTTC
TRBD2,TRBV6-5,many,TRBJ2-1,CASRGAGGFSYNEQFF,TGTGCCTCACGGGGCGCGGGGGGGTTCTCCTACAATGAGCAGTTCTTC
TRBD2,TRBV20-1,many,TRBJ2-1,CSAGRLAGFPNEQFF,TGCAGTGCTGGAAGACTAGCGGGGTTCCCTAATGAGCAGTTCTTC
TRBD2,TRBV20-1,many,TRBJ2-3,CSATRPAGLGDTQYF,TGCAGTGCAACCCGACCAGCGGGGCTGGGAGATACGCAGTATTTT
TRBD1,TRBV19,many,TRBJ1-6,CVPGTGVVKSPLHF,TGTGTACCTGGGACAGGGGTTGTTAAATCACCCCTCCACTTT
TRBD2,TRBV27,NA,TRBJ2-1,CASSLSGLAGGRSQFF,TGTGCCAGCAGTTTATCGGGGCTAGCGGGGGGGCGGTCTCAGTTCTTC
NA,TRBV6-5,many,TRBJ2-3,CASSYAGVTDTQYF,TGTGCCAGCAGTTACGCAGGGGTAACAGATACGCAGTATTTT
NA,TRBV4-3,NA,TRBJ2-5,CASSPRAGETQYF,TGCGCCAGCAGCCCCCGGGCTGGAGAGACCCAGTACTTC
TRBD2,TRBV20-1,few,TRBJ2-3,CSALAGGSTDTQYF,TGCAGTGCTTTAGCGGGGGGCAGCACAGATACGCAGTATTTT
NA,TRBV28,few,TRBJ2-5,CASSGSYDSPETQYF,TGTGCCAGCAGTGGATCATACGACAGTCCAGAGACCCAGTACTTC
TRBD2,TRBV12-3/TRBV12-4,many,TRBJ2-3,CASSPRSLAGGTDTQYF,TGTGCCAGCAGCCCCCGGAGCCTAGCGGGGGGCACAGATACGCAGTATTTT
NA,TRBV19,few,TRBJ1-5,CASSSMSGVRQPQHF,TGTGCCAGTAGTAGCATGTCAGGGGTCCGTCAGCCCCAGCATTTT
NA,TRBV3-1,few,TRBJ2-2,CASSHPREFGTGELFF,TGTGCCAGCAGCCACCCCAGGGAGTTTGGCACCGGGGAGCTGTTTTTT
NA,TRBV6-2/TRBV6-3,many,TRBJ1-1,CASSYSTEAFF,TGTGCCAGCAGTTACTCCACTGAAGCTTTCTTT
NA,TRBV13,few,TRBJ1-6,CASSLETRGSPLHF,TGTGCCAGCAGCTTAGAGACGAGGGGTTCACCCCTCCACTTT
NA,TRBV28,many,TRBJ1-6,CASRLAGQRNSPLHF,TGTGCCAGCAGGTTAGCTGGGCAAAGGAATTCACCCCTCCACTTT
NA,TRBV7-2,few,TRBJ2-5,CASSLSPPGLETQYF,TGTGCCAGCAGCTTATCCCCTCCTGGCTTAGAGACCCAGTACTTC
NA,TRBV10-3,once,TRBJ2-2,CAISDREAGELFF,TGTGCCATCAGTGACAGGGAGGCCGGGGAGCTGTTTTTT
NA,TRBV29-1,NA,TRBJ1-1,CSVLWTGGEAFF,TGCAGCGTTCTGTGGACTGGCGGTGAAGCTTTCTTT
TRBD2,TRBV5-1,few,TRBJ2-7,CASSLQVTSGDTYEQYF,TGCGCCAGCAGCCTGCAGGTGACTAGCGGGGATACCTACGAGCAGTACTTC
NA,TRBV5-1,few,TRBJ1-1,CASSFFQNTEAFF,TGCGCCAGCAGCTTTTTTCAGAACACTGAAGCTTTCTTT
TRBD1,TRBV7-8,NA,TRBJ2-5,CASNLGTGSRETQYF,TGTGCCAGCAACTTAGGGACAGGGAGCAGAGAGACCCAGTACTTC
NA,TRBV7-9,few,TRBJ1-3,CASSLEATGSGNTIYF,TGTGCCAGCAGCTTAGAGGCCACCGGCTCTGGAAACACCATATATTTT
NA,TRBV5-1,many,TRBJ2-3,CASGGRQGSDTQYF,TGCGCCAGCGGAGGACGGCAGGGTTCAGATACGCAGTATTTT
TRBD1,TRBV12-3/TRBV12-4,few,TRBJ2-3,CASSERDSHTDTQYF,TGTGCCAGCAGCGAACGGGACAGCCACACAGATACGCAGTATTTT
NA,TRBV7-2,few,TRBJ1-5,CASSLGTGPKDNQPQHF,TGTGCCAGCAGCTTAGGTACGGGGCCCAAAGACAATCAGCCCCAGCATTTT